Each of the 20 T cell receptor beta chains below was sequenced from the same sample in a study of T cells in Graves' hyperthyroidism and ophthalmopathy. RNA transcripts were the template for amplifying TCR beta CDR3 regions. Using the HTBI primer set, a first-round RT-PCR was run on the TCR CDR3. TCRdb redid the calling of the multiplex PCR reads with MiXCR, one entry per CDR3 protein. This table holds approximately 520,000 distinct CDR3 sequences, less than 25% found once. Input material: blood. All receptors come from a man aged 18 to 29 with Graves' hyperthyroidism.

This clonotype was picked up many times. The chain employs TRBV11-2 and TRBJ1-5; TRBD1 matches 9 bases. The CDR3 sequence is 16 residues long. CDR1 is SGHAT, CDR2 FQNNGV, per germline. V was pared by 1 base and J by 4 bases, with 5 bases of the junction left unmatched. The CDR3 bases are TGTGCCAGCAGCTTAGGGGGGACAGGGAGTAATCAGCCCCAGCATTTT. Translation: CASSLGGTGSNQPQHF.

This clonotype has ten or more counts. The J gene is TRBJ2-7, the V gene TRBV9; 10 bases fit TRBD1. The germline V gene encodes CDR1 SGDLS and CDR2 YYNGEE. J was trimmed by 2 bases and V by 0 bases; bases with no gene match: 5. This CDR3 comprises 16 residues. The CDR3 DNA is TGTGCCAGCAGCGTAGCATCAGGGACAGGGGCCTACGAGCAGTACTTC. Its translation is CASSVASGTGAYEQYF.

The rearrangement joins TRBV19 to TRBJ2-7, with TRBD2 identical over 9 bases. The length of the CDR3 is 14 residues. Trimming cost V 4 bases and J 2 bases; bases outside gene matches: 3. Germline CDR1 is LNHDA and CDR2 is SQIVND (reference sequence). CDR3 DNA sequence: TGTGCCAGTAGTAACAGCGGGGGGCCCTACGAGCAGTACTTC. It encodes CASSNSGGPYEQYF.

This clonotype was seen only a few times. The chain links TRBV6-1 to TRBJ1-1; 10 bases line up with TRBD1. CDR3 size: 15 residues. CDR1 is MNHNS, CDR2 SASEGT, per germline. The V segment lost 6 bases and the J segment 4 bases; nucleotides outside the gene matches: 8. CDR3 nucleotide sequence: TGTGCCAGCAGGCCTATACGGACAGGGGGCACTGAAGCTTTCTTT. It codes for CASRPIRTGGTEAFF.

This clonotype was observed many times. The CDR3 coding sequence is TGTGCCAGCAGTGAAGGAGAGACCCAGTACTTC. Encoded protein: CASSEGETQYF. This chain connects TRBV2 to TRBJ2-5, with D hard to call. CDR1 is SNHLY, CDR2 FYNNEI, per germline. V gave up 1 base and J gave up 4 bases, with 1 base separating them. CDR3 length: 11 amino acids.

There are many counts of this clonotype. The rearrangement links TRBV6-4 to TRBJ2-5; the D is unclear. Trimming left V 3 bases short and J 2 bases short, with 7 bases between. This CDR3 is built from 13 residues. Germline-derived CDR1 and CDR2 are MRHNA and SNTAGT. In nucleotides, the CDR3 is TGTGCCAGCAGTGAAACAGAACAAGAGACCCAGTACTTC. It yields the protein CASSETEQETQYF.

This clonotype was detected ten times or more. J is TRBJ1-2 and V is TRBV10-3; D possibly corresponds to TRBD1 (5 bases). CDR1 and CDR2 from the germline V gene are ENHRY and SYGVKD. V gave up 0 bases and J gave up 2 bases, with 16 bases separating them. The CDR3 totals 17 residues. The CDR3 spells CAISESVAGSFNYGYTF. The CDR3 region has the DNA TGTGCCATCAGTGAGTCGGTGGCAGGGAGCTTCAACTATGGCTACACCTTC.

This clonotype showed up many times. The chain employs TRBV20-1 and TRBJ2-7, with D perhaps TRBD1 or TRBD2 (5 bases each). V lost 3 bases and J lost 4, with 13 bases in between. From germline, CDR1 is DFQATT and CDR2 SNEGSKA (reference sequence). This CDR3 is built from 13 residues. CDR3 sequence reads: CSASSPGTYEQYF. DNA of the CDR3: TGCAGTGCTAGCAGCCCAGGGACGTACGAGCAGTACTTC.

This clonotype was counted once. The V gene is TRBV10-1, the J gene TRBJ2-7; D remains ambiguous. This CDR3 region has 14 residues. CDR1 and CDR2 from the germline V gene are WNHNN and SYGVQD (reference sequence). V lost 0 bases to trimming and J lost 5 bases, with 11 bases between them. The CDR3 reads CASSESLSRNEQYF. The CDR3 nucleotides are TGCGCCAGCAGTGAGTCCCTTAGCCGGAACGAGCAGTACTTC.

DNA for the CDR3: TGCAGCGTTGAAGATTCACAGGGGGCCGCCTACGAGCAGTACTTC. Translating gives CSVEDSQGAAYEQYF. This sequence joins TRBV29-1 and TRBJ2-7, with TRBD1 matching over 9 bases. Per germline, CDR1 SQVTM and CDR2 ANQGSEA. V lost 0 bases to trimming and J lost 2 bases; unmatched junction nucleotides: 5. The CDR3 has 15 residues.

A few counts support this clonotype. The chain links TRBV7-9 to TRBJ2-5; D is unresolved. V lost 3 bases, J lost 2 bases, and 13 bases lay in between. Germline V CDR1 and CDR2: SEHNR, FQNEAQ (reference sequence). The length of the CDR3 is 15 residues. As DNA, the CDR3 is TGTGCCAGCAGCTTGTCACGGACGGCTCAAGAGACCCAGTACTTC. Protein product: CASSLSRTAQETQYF. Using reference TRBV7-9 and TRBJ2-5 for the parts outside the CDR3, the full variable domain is DTGVSQNPRHKITKRGQNVTFRCDPISEHNRLYWYRQTLGQGPEFLTYFQNEAQLEKSRLLSDRFSAERPKGSFSTLEIQRTEQGDSAMYLCASSLSRTAQETQYFGPGTRLLVL.

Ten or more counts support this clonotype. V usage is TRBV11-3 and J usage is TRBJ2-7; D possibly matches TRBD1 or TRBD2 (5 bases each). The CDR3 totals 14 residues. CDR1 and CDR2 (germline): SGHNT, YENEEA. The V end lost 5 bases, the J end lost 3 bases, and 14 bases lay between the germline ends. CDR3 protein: CASSARDGSYEQYF. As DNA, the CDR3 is TGTGCCAGCAGCGCCCGGGACGGAAGCTACGAGCAGTACTTC.

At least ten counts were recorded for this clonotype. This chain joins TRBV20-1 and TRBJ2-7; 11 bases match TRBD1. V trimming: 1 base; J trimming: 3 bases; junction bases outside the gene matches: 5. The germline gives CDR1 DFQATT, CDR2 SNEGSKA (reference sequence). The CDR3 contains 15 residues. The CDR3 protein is CSARGGTGGNYEQYF. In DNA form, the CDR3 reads TGCAGTGCTAGAGGTGGGACAGGGGGAAACTACGAGCAGTACTTC.

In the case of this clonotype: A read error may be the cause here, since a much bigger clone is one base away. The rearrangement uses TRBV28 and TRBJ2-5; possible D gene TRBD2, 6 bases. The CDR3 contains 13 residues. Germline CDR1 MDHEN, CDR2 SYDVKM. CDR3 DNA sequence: TGTACCAGCAGTCGGACTACTCAAGAGACCCAGTACTTC. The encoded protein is CTSSRTTQETQYF.

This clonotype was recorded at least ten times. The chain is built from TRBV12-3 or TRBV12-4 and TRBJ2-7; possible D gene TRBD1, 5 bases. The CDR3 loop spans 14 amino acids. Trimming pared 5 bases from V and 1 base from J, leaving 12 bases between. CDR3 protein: CASSLDSSSYEQYF. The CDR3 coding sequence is TGTGCCAGCAGTCTCGACAGTTCGTCCTACGAGCAGTACTTC.

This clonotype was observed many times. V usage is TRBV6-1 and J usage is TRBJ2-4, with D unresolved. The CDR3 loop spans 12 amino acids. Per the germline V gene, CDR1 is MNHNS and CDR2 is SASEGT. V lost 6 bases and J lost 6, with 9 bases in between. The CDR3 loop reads CASRSPGNIQYF. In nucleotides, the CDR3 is TGTGCCAGCAGATCCCCCGGAAACATTCAGTACTTC.

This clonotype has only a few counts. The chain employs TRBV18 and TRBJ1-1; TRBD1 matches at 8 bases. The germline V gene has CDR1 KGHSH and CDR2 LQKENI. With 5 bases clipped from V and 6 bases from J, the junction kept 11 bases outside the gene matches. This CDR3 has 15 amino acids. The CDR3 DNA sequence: TGTGCCAGCTCAACCTTGGACAGGGTTAACGCTGAAGCTTTCTTT. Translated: CASSTLDRVNAEAFF.

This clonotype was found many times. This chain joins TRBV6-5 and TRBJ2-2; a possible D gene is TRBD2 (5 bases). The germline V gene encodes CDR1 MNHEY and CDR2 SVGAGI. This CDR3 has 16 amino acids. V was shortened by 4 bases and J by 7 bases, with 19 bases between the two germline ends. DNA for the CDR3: TGTGCCAGCAGTTCGATACCCACGGGGTTGGGCGGGGAGCTGTTTTTT. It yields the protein CASSSIPTGLGGELFF.

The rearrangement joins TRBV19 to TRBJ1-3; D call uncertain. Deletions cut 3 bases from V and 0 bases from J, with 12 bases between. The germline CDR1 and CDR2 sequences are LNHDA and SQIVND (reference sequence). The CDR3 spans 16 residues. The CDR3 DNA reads TGTGCCAGTAGTATCGGGTCAGTCTTCTCTGGAAACACCATATATTTT. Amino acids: CASSIGSVFSGNTIYF.

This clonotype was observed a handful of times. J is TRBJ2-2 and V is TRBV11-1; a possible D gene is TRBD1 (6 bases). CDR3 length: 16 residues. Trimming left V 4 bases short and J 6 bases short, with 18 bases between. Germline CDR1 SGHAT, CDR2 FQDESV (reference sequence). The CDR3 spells CASSSPRGERAGELFF. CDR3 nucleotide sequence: TGTGCCAGCAGCTCCCCCAGGGGAGAACGGGCCGGGGAGCTGTTTTTT.